A single sample gave rise to the 20 T cell receptor beta chains below, sequenced in a study of regulatory T cells in long-lasting Graves disease. Arm-PCR of CDR3 regions and iRepertoire HTBI primers were used to build TCR beta libraries. TCRdb reprocessed the multiplex PCR reads via MiXCR and lists one record per CDR3 protein. Seen here are 350,000 to 550,000 distinct CDR3 sequences, roughly 15% observed once, and the top ten hold less than 30%. The sample's time point: newly diagnosed GD, antithyroid drugs for less than 3 months. After RNA was extracted from PBMCs, the TCR library was made from it. The sample was also reused in another study, on T cells in Graves' hyperthyroidism and ophthalmopathy.

The material sequenced was peripheral blood mononuclear cells (PBMCs), taken at new diagnosis, from a patient treated with antithyroid drugs. The receptor source for this set is a woman younger than 30 with Graves disease.

This clonotype was seen repeatedly, ten times or more. In DNA, the CDR3 is TGCAGCGTTGCTAGCGGGAGTAGCTCCTACAATGAGCAGTTCTTC. Protein sequence: CSVASGSSSYNEQFF. The chain joins TRBV29-1 to TRBJ2-1; 10 positions match TRBD2. Per germline, CDR1 SQVTM and CDR2 ANQGSEA. The CDR3 runs 15 residues. Unmatched junction bases numbered 3, after V lost 4 bases and J lost 0 bases.

This clonotype has a count of ten or more. This chain uses TRBV12-3 or TRBV12-4 with TRBJ1-1; D not resolved. V gave up 6 bases and J gave up 6 bases, with 8 bases separating them. CDR3 length: 11 amino acids. CDR3 sequence (DNA): TGTGCCAGCAGCCGACGCGCTGAAGCTTTCTTT. Residues: CASSRRAEAFF.

This clonotype was recorded at least ten times. The chain combines TRBV28 with TRBJ2-6; no definite D call. Germline CDR1 and CDR2: MDHEN and SYDVKM. V lost 4 bases and J lost 0, with 7 bases in between. The length of the CDR3 is 15 residues. The CDR3 here is CASSSPSSGANVLTF. CDR3 DNA sequence: TGTGCCAGCAGTTCACCGAGCTCTGGGGCCAACGTCCTGACTTTC.

This clonotype was seen a few times. V gene TRBV29-1 combines with J gene TRBJ1-2; 9 positions match TRBD1. V was clipped by 6 bases and J by 0 bases; unmatched bases: 2. In germline, CDR1 is SQVTM, CDR2 ANQGSEA. The CDR3 runs 13 residues. This CDR3 reads CSVGTGSNYGYTF. In nucleotides, the CDR3 is TGCAGCGTCGGGACAGGGTCTAACTATGGCTACACCTTC.

Many counts were recorded for this clonotype. The chain employs TRBV30 and TRBJ2-3; 7 nucleotides agree with TRBD2. The CDR3 extends over 14 amino acids. CDR1 GTSNPN and CDR2 SVGIG come from the germline V gene (reference sequence). The V segment lost 4 bases and the J segment 5 bases; nucleotides outside the gene matches: 9. This CDR3 is CAWTVPGGLDTQYF. DNA for the CDR3: TGTGCCTGGACCGTACCGGGAGGTTTAGATACGCAGTATTTT.

This clonotype was counted many times. The gene calls are TRBV7-2 and TRBJ2-3; D is perhaps TRBD1 (5 bases). Germline V CDR1 and CDR2: SGHTA, FQGNSA. Trimming left V 4 bases short and J 4 bases short, with 12 bases between. The length of the CDR3 is 14 residues. CDR3 sequence (DNA): TGTGCCAGCAGCTGGGCCAGGGTGGCAGATACGCAGTATTTT. Protein sequence: CASSWARVADTQYF.

This clonotype was counted at least ten times. CDR3 bases: TGTGCCAGCAGTCTTTTCCGGACAGGGAGCTCCGAGCAGTACTTC. This codes for CASSLFRTGSSEQYF. The chain uses TRBV28 and TRBJ2-7, with 8 bases fitting TRBD1. J was trimmed by 6 bases and V by 5 bases; bases with no gene match: 12. Germline CDR1 is MDHEN and CDR2 is SYDVKM. The CDR3 spans 15 residues.

The chain carries TRBV4-1 and TRBJ2-5; perhaps TRBD2 as D (6 bases). The CDR3 runs to 13 residues. V lost 2 bases, J lost 4 bases, and 8 bases lay in between. Germline-derived CDR1 and CDR2 are MGHRA and YSYEKL. The CDR3 region has the DNA TGCGCCAGCAGCCAACAGGGAGGAGAGACCCAGTACTTC. Translation: CASSQQGGETQYF.

This clonotype was seen repeatedly, ten times or more. CDR3: CASSNLPFDVGVRNQPQHF. The CDR3 DNA sequence: TGTGCCAGCAGTAACCTCCCTTTTGACGTAGGTGTTCGCAATCAGCCCCAGCATTTT. The V call is TRBV28, the J call TRBJ1-5; D ambiguous. Germline CDR1 MDHEN, CDR2 SYDVKM. V lost 5 bases and J lost 2, with 25 bases in between. The CDR3 extends over 19 amino acids.

The chain carries TRBV27 and TRBJ2-1; TRBD2 might be the D (5 bases). V dropped 5 bases and J dropped 3 bases, with 17 bases sitting between them. Germline CDR1 is MNHEY and CDR2 is SMNVEV (reference sequence). The CDR3 runs to 16 residues. The CDR3 sequence: CASSPTTNPSYNEQFF. As DNA, the CDR3 is TGTGCCAGCAGTCCAACGACTAACCCGAGCTACAATGAGCAGTTCTTC.

J is TRBJ1-1 and V is TRBV30; D not resolved. The CDR3 is 13 amino acids. Trimming took 3 bases from V and 1 from J, leaving 9 bases between them. Germline V CDR1 and CDR2: GTSNPN, SVGIG (reference sequence). CDR3 sequence (DNA): TGTGCCTGGAGGAGGAGAACGAACACTGAAGCTTTCTTT. This sequence encodes CAWRRRTNTEAFF.

In regard to this clonotype: Just one base apart from a much larger clone, this may be a read error. The CDR3 does not close with the conserved phenylalanine or tryptophan, likely indicating a read error. The chain carries TRBV12-3 or TRBV12-4 and TRBJ2-3; TRBD2 agrees at 10 bases. The CDR3 is 19 residues long. With 0 bases clipped from V and 2 bases from J, the junction kept 11 bases outside the gene matches. The CDR3 spells CASSLAGEASGGDTDTQYL. The CDR3 nucleotides read TGTGCCAGCAGTTTAGCGGGTGAGGCTAGCGGGGGAGACACAGATACGCAGTATCTT.

This clonotype was counted ten times or more. The gene calls are TRBV2 and TRBJ2-2; 10 nucleotides line up with TRBD1. Germline V gene lookup returns CDR1 SNHLY and CDR2 FYNNEI. This CDR3 is 14 amino acids long. Trimming removed 6 bases from V and 9 bases from J; junction bases left unmatched: 7. The CDR3 here is CASRAGDRGWELFF. The DNA for the CDR3 is TGTGCCAGCAGGGCCGGGGACAGGGGCTGGGAGCTGTTTTTT.

The rearrangement links TRBV4-1 to TRBJ2-7; TRBD2 agrees at 16 bases. Looked up from germline, CDR1 is MGHRA and CDR2 is YSYEKL. Losses at the gene ends were 6 bases for V and 5 bases for J; bases not matched to a gene: 4. CDR3 length: 15 residues. The CDR3 sequence: CASSLGLAGGDEQYF. The CDR3 DNA follows: TGCGCCAGCAGTCTGGGACTAGCGGGAGGGGACGAGCAGTACTTC.

This chain uses TRBV6-9 with TRBJ2-1; possibly TRBD2 for D (6 bases). Per the germline V gene, CDR1 is MNHGY and CDR2 is SVAAGI. This CDR3 is built from 17 residues. The V gene lost 0 bases and the J gene lost 8 bases, with 20 bases spanning the gap. The CDR3 DNA reads TGTGCCAGCAGTTATTCGCCGGGAGTGGGTCGGACGGATGAGCAGTTCTTC. This codes for CASSYSPGVGRTDEQFF.

The CDR3 sequence is CSVQGLAVSTDTQYF. CDR3 nucleotide sequence: TGCAGCGTCCAGGGACTAGCGGTGAGCACAGATACGCAGTATTTT. The chain couples TRBV29-1 to TRBJ2-3; 11 nucleotides agree with TRBD2. V was clipped by 6 bases and J by 0 bases; unmatched bases: 5. Germline-derived CDR1 and CDR2 are SQVTM and ANQGSEA. This CDR3 has 15 amino acids.

This clonotype was detected many times. The chain joins TRBV27 to TRBJ2-1, with 9 nucleotides matching TRBD2. Germline V lookup: CDR1 MNHEY, CDR2 SMNVEV (reference sequence). V gave up 6 bases and J gave up 7 bases; unmatched junction bases: 4. CDR3 length equals 13 residues. The CDR3 nucleotides are TGTGCCAGCAGCGGCGGGAGGGTAAATGAGCAGTTCTTC. This gives the protein CASSGGRVNEQFF.

This clonotype was observed a handful of times. The chain employs TRBV30 and TRBJ2-3, with no clear D. The CDR3 spans 16 residues. Germline V gene sequence: CDR1 GTSNPN, CDR2 SVGIG (reference sequence). Trimming shortened V by 3 bases and J by 1 base, and 17 bases separated the two germline ends. Written as DNA, the CDR3 is TGTGCCTGGAGCCCCCCTTACGCGCCTCGCACAGATACGCAGTATTTT. It translates to CAWSPPYAPRTDTQYF.

Comments on this clonotype: This may stem from a read error, because a much larger clone lies one nucleotide away. The chain joins TRBV11-2 to TRBJ2-5, with unresolved D. CDR1 and CDR2 from the germline V gene are SGHAT and FQNNGV. The CDR3 has 12 residues. The CDR3 nucleotides are TGTGCCAGCAGCTTAGTATTGGAGACCCAGGACTTC. Translated: CASSLVLETQDF.

With regard to this clonotype: A far larger clone is one base from this, pointing to a likely read error. The gene calls are TRBV7-9 and TRBJ2-3; 8 bases are a match to TRBD1. The CDR3 spans 16 residues. The V gene's germline CDR1 is SEHNR and CDR2 FQNEAQ (reference sequence). V gave up 5 bases and J gave up 1 base; unmatched junction bases: 8. The CDR3 protein is CASSRTGRTGTDTQYF. The CDR3 coding sequence is TGTGCCAGCAGCCGGACAGGGAGGACTGGCACAGATACGCAGTATTTT.